This TCR beta chain was recorded in a study of cytomegalovirus exposure and HLA in healthy donors. This CDR3 contains 13 residues. V lost 6 bases, J lost 6 bases, and 15 bases lay in between. Looked up from germline, CDR1 is MNHEY and CDR2 is SVGAGI. This PCR relied on a set of 60 Vbeta primers and 13 Jbeta primers. The data were produced by immunoSEQ multiplex PCR, yet TCRdb's version contains in-frame clones alone and is incomplete. The sample lists around 140,000 clones; 83% were seen once. This chain connects TRBV6-5 to TRBJ2-7, with a possible D match to TRBD2 (5 bases). The sequenced sample consisted of PBMCs. This TCR came from a man aged 35 to 55 in good health and CMV-seronegative. The CDR3 protein is CASSLNGDTEQYF. The CDR3 DNA sequence: TGTGCCAGCAGCTTGAACGGGGATACCGAGCAGTACTTC.